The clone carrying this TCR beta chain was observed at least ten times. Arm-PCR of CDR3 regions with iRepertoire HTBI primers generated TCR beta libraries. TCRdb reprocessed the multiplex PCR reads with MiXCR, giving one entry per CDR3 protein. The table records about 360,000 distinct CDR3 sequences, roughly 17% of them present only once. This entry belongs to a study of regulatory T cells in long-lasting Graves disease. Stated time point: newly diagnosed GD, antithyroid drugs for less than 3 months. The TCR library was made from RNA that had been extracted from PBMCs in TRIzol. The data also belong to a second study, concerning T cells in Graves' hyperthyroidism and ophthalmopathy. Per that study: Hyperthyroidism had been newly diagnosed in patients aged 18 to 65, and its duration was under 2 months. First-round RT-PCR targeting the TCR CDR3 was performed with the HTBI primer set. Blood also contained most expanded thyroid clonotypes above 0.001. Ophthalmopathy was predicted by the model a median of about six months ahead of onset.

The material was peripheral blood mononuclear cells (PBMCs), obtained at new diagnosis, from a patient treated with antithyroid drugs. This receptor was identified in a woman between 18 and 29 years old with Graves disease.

For the CDR3, the DNA is TGTGCCAGCAGCTTGATCAGGGGCTACCAAGAGACCCAGTACTTC. It yields the protein CASSLIRGYQETQYF. The chain links TRBV5-4 to TRBJ2-5, with D possibly matching TRBD1 (6 bases). The germline V and J ends were trimmed by 1 base and 0 bases, with 10 bases remaining between them. This CDR3 has 15 amino acids. Germline CDR1 SGHNT, CDR2 YYREEE (reference sequence).